These 17 T cell receptor beta chains were sequenced from one sample in a study of T cell responses to AZD1222 COVID-19 vaccine. The table came from immunoSEQ multiplex PCR; TCRdb's copy has only in-frame clones and leaves some out. The data show about 130,000 clones, more than 70% seen once. The sequenced sample was peripheral blood, obtained on day 0 of AZD1222 vaccination. All receptors come from an adult in good health.

V is TRBV3-1 (or the pseudogene TRBV3-2) and J is TRBJ1-2; D ambiguous. Trimming pared 0 bases from V and 3 bases from J, leaving 11 bases between. The CDR3 runs to 15 residues. CDR1 LGHDT and CDR2 YNNKEL come from the germline V gene (reference sequence). CDR3: CASSQEGGQDYGYTF. CDR3 coding DNA: TGTGCCAGCAGCCAAGAAGGCGGGCAGGACTATGGCTACACCTTC.

The chain uses TRBV10-3 and TRBJ2-5, with 8 positions matching TRBD2. V dropped 3 bases and J dropped 1; count of bases not matched to a gene: 7. Germline V gene sequence: CDR1 ENHRY, CDR2 SYGVKD. This CDR3 is 16 amino acids long. DNA of the CDR3: TGTGCCATCAGTGATCGGGCTAGCGGGTTCCAAGAGACCCAGTACTTC. This gives the protein CAISDRASGFQETQYF.

The chain couples TRBV7-9 to TRBJ2-5; the D gene is possibly TRBD1 (6 bases). Germline V lookup: CDR1 SEHNR, CDR2 FQNEAQ (reference sequence). V was trimmed by 2 bases and J by 4 bases, leaving 11 bases between them. This CDR3 has 14 residues. This CDR3 reads CASSLRQGRETQYF. In DNA form, the CDR3 reads TGTGCCAGCAGCTTAAGGCAGGGGAGAGAGACCCAGTACTTC.

The CDR3 DNA sequence: TGTGCCACCAGCAGAGATATGGCGGTGGGGCAGTTCTTC. Its translation: CATSRDMAVGQFF. This rearrangement joins TRBV15 to TRBJ2-1; D is uncertain. The germline gives CDR1 LNHNV, CDR2 YYDKDF (reference sequence). Trimming removed 0 bases from V and 12 bases from J, with 12 bases in between. The CDR3 has 13 residues.

The chain carries TRBV5-1 and TRBJ1-5; 7 positions agree with TRBD1. V shed 0 bases, J shed 5 bases, and the junction held 2 bases outside the gene matches. Germline V CDR1 and CDR2: SGHRS, YFSETQ. The CDR3 is made up of 14 amino acids. CDR3 bases: TGCGCCAGCAGCTTGGGTACAGGGGATCAGCCCCAGCATTTT. This translates into CASSLGTGDQPQHF.

The rearrangement joins TRBV29-1 to TRBJ2-3; D might be TRBD2 (7 bases). The CDR3 extends over 15 amino acids. Between the trimmed V and J ends, which lost 3 bases and 2 bases, there was a span of 15 bases. CDR1 is SQVTM and CDR2 is ANQGSEA in the germline V gene. In nucleotides, the CDR3 is TGCAGCGTTGATTACCGGGGGGCACTCACAGATACGCAGTATTTT. Its protein product is CSVDYRGALTDTQYF.

The chain is built from TRBV9 and TRBJ2-1; 8 bases align to TRBD2. This CDR3 is 15 amino acids long. The V and J ends lost 0 bases and 8 bases, in that order; junction bases with no gene match: 7. CDR1 is SGDLS and CDR2 is YYNGEE in the germline V gene. Here the CDR3 reads CASSVGSGSGYEQFF. The DNA of the CDR3 is TGTGCCAGCAGCGTAGGGAGCGGGAGTGGATATGAGCAGTTCTTC.

This clone was seen more than once but under ten times. This chain links TRBV6-1 with TRBJ2-7; TRBD1 matches 11 bases. Trimming at V came to 0 bases and at J to 3 bases, leaving 1 base not matched to a gene. The CDR3 length is 15 residues. Germline CDR1 MNHNS, CDR2 SASEGT. The CDR3 loop reads CASSEAGTGGYEQYF. CDR3 bases: TGTGCCAGCAGTGAAGCGGGGACAGGGGGCTACGAGCAGTACTTC.

The chain uses TRBV3-1 (or the pseudogene TRBV3-2) and TRBJ2-5; weak D call: TRBD1 (7 bases). CDR1 is LGHDT and CDR2 is YNNKEL in the germline V gene (reference sequence). The CDR3 covers 15 residues. Trimming cost V 4 bases and J 4 bases, with 16 bases left between them. In DNA form, the CDR3 reads TGTGCCAGCAGCCGAGGGGGCGCCGGGGGAGAGACCCAGTACTTC. Amino acid sequence: CASSRGGAGGETQYF.

V usage is TRBV28 and J usage is TRBJ2-3; 8 bases match TRBD2. Losses at the gene ends were 6 bases for V and 5 bases for J; bases not matched to a gene: 10. Germline V gene lookup returns CDR1 MDHEN and CDR2 SYDVKM. The CDR3 totals 15 residues. Written as DNA, the CDR3 is TGTGCCAGCAGGCCACTAGCGGAGGTGGGAGATACGCAGTATTTT. It codes for CASRPLAEVGDTQYF.

In its sample, this clone was seen a few times. V and J are TRBV21-1 and TRBJ1-5; the D call in the table, TRBD1, was not verified against the DNA. TRBV21-1 is annotated as a pseudogene. The CDR3 is 16 residues long. The CDR3 sequence is CASSKRLTGNNQPQHF. CDR3 sequence (DNA): TGTGCCAGCAGCAAAAGGCTGACAGGGAACAATCAGCCCCAGCATTTT.

This clone was counted a few times. The chain recombines TRBV11-3 with TRBJ1-1; 7 positions agree with TRBD1. Unmatched junction bases numbered 8, after V lost 5 bases and J lost 2 bases. Germline V lookup: CDR1 SGHNT, CDR2 YENEEA. The CDR3 runs to 15 residues. This chain's CDR3 is CASSPRGTDNTEAFF. CDR3 sequence (DNA): TGTGCCAGCAGCCCACGCGGGACAGATAACACTGAAGCTTTCTTT.

This chain joins TRBV18 and TRBJ2-3; perhaps TRBD2 as D (5 bases). Germline V lookup: CDR1 KGHSH, CDR2 LQKENI. The CDR3 is 15 residues long. Trimming left V 6 bases short and J 3 bases short, with 16 bases between. CDR3 nucleotide sequence: TGTGCCAGCTCCCTTGACACGGGCGGGACAGATACGCAGTATTTT. It translates to CASSLDTGGTDTQYF.

The gene calls are TRBV19 and TRBJ2-1; D call uncertain. Trimming removed 8 bases at V and 10 bases at J, with 15 bases between. Looked up from germline, CDR1 is LNHDA and CDR2 is SQIVND (reference sequence). This CDR3 contains 12 residues. The CDR3 is CASSWGSSEQFF. The CDR3 nucleotides are TGTGCCAGTTCGTGGGGTAGTTCCGAGCAGTTCTTC. Together with reference TRBV19 and TRBJ2-1, the CDR3 gives the full variable domain: DGGITQSPKYLFRKEGQNVTLSCEQNLNHDAMYWYRQDPGQGLRLIYYSQIVNDFQKGDIAEGYSVSREKKESFPLTVTSAQKNPTAFYLCASSWGSSEQFFGPGTRLTVL.

The chain links TRBV6-5 to TRBJ1-3, with D perhaps TRBD1 (5 bases). Trimming removed 8 bases from V and 0 bases from J, with 11 bases in between. Germline lookup yields CDR1 MNHEY and CDR2 SVGAGI. The CDR3 sequence is 14 residues long. The CDR3 DNA sequence: TGTGCCAGCCTAGACAGAGACTCTGGAAACACCATATATTTT. This sequence encodes CASLDRDSGNTIYF.

The rearrangement uses TRBV19 and TRBJ1-5; the match to TRBD1 covers 9 bases. Unmatched junction bases numbered 8, after V lost 5 bases and J lost 6 bases. Germline CDR1 reads LNHDA; CDR2 reads SQIVND (reference sequence). The CDR3 contains 15 residues. CDR3 DNA sequence: TGTGCCAGTAGTGGCGGACAGGGGACCAGTCAGCCCCAGCATTTT. Its translation is CASSGGQGTSQPQHF. Complete variable domain (other parts from reference TRBV19 and TRBJ1-5): DGGITQSPKYLFRKEGQNVTLSCEQNLNHDAMYWYRQDPGQGLRLIYYSQIVNDFQKGDIAEGYSVSREKKESFPLTVTSAQKNPTAFYLCASSGGQGTSQPQHFGDGTRLSIL.

The rearrangement joins TRBV7-9 to TRBJ2-1, with a weak D call TRBD2 (5 bases). Germline CDR1 SEHNR, CDR2 FQNEAQ (reference sequence). The CDR3 totals 15 residues. The V end was cut by 1 base, the J end by 8 bases, with 15 bases between. The CDR3 sequence: CASSLVRSGHDEQFF. The CDR3 coding sequence is TGTGCCAGCAGCTTAGTTCGAAGCGGTCATGATGAGCAGTTCTTC.